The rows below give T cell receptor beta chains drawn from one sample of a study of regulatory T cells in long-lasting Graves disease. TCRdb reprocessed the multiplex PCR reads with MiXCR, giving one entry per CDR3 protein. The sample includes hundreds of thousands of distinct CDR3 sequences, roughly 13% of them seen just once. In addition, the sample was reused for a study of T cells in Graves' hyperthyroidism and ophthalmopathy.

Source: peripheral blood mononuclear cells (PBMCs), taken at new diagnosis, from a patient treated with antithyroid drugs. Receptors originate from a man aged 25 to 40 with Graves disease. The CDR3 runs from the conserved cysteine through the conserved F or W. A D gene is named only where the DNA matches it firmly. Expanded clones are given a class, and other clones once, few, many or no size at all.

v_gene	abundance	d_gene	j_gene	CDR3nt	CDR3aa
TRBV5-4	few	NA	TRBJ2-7	TGTGCCAGCAGCCCTTGGTTGGGATCCTACGAGCAGTACTTC	CASSPWLGSYEQYF
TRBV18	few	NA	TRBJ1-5	TGTGCCAGCTCACCTACCCCCCTAGTCAGGGGCGGGAGCAATCAGCCCCAGCATTTT	CASSPTPLVRGGSNQPQHF
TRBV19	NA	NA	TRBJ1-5	TGTGCCAGTAGAGTCCCAACTAGCAATCAGCCCCAGCATTTT	CASRVPTSNQPQHF
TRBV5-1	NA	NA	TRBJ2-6	TGCGCCAGCAGCTCAAACTACCTTCAGGGGTCCGGGGCCAACGTCCTGACTTTC	CASSSNYLQGSGANVLTF
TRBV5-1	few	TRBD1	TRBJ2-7	TGCGCCAGCAGCTTGGCCAGGCAGGGGGCAGCCTACGAGCAGTACTTC	CASSLARQGAAYEQYF
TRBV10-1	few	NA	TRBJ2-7	TGCGCCAGCAGTGAAGATTCGGGCCCCGGGTACGAGCAGTACTTC	CASSEDSGPGYEQYF
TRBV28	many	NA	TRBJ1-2	TGTGCCAGCAGTTTGATTCCGTTTTTCTACACCTTC	CASSLIPFFYTF
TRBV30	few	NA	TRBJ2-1	TGTGCCTGGAGTGTTTCGGGGGCCGGGGGGTATGAGCAGTTCTTC	CAWSVSGAGGYEQFF
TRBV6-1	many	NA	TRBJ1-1	TGTGCCAGCACAAACAGGGTAGCTTTCTTT	CASTNRVAFF
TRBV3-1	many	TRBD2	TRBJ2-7	TGTGCCAGCAGCCCCTTCGGGGCTAGCGGGAGGAACGAGCAGTACTTC	CASSPFGASGRNEQYF